This TCR beta chain came from a study of shared clonotypes between healthy human individuals. When replicate PCRs were run on sorted subsets, they used 200 to 250 ng DNA, about 30,000 T cell genomes. Profiled with immunoSEQ multiplex PCR; TCRdb holds only in-frame clones, not every one. Of 2 million to 2.5 million clones in the sample, roughly 95% were seen once. The CDR3 consists of 15 residues. The germline gives CDR1 SGHAT, CDR2 FQNNGV. V shed 5 bases, J shed 7 bases, and the junction held 8 bases outside the gene matches. Whole-study results and caveats: Richness estimates generally favored naive over memory subsets. It was the non-shared clonotypes that had lower generation probabilities than clonotypes shared by all four donors.

This clone has a single count. Its target is not known. Donors had no recently reported acute infections or vaccinations and were HIV-negative. The TCR comes from a man in his late teens or twenties in good health. Sequenced: naive CD4+ T cells sorted from blood. The subset was: CD45RA+ positively selected. The chain employs TRBV11-2 and TRBJ1-6, with 7 nucleotides matching TRBD1. The CDR3, as DNA: TGTGCCAGCAGCCTTCACAGGGGAGGAAATTCACCCCTCCACTTT. Amino acids: CASSLHRGGNSPLHF.